This T cell receptor (beta chain) was profiled in a study of beta chain features in type 1 diabetes. Study context: The study found patients and healthy donors alike in age, gender and cell yields.

Trimming cost V 5 bases and J 7 bases; bases outside gene matches: 6. Germline values: CDR1 MNHNY, CDR2 SVGAGI (reference sequence). The CDR3 contains 13 residues. Regarding the study as a whole: There was a moderate but significant shortening of TCRB CDR3s in all four CD4+ subsets of Type 1 diabetes patients.

All of the isolated RNA was reverse transcribed, so expressed TCRB transcripts were sequenced. Naive, central memory and regulatory T cell samples came to a mean of approximately 4 million reads. Repertoires were generated with immunoSEQ multiplex PCR, while TCRdb's copy carries only in-frame clones and drops some. The sample lists roughly 330,000 clones; roughly 9.6% were seen once. This clone appeared a few times. Its antigen remains unknown. V usage is TRBV6-6 and J usage is TRBJ2-7; the match to TRBD1 covers 9 bases. The material sequenced was naive CD4+ T cells from blood. The TCR was taken from a woman aged 25 to 39 in good health. Here the CDR3 reads CASSRQGVGEQYF. The CDR3 DNA reads as TGTGCCAGCAGTCGACAGGGGGTAGGGGAGCAGTACTTC.